This T cell receptor beta chain came from a study of CD8+CD57+ T cells in acquired aplastic anemia. The trim removed 0 bases at V and 3 bases at J, leaving 2 bases unmatched. Germline V gene sequence: CDR1 SGHKS, CDR2 YYEKEE (reference sequence). The CDR3 extends over 15 amino acids. Sequenced patients had shown CD8+CD57+ cell expansion by flow cytometry. Template material for TCR beta VDJ and CDR3 profiling consisted of genomic DNA. TCRdb passed the reads through MiXCR, listing each CDR3 protein once. Among approximately 57,000 distinct CDR3 sequences, roughly 60% were seen once, and the ten largest hold 16%.

This chain connects TRBV5-5 to TRBJ2-7; 11 nucleotides agree with TRBD1. Sequencing was performed on sorted CD4+, CD8+, or CD8+CD57+ T cells (not recorded which) from PBMCs. The receptor was isolated from a human donor with aplastic anemia. CDR3 region: CASSLAGTGGYEQYF. The CDR3, as DNA: TGTGCCAGCAGCTTGGCCGGGACAGGGGGCTACGAGCAGTACTTC.